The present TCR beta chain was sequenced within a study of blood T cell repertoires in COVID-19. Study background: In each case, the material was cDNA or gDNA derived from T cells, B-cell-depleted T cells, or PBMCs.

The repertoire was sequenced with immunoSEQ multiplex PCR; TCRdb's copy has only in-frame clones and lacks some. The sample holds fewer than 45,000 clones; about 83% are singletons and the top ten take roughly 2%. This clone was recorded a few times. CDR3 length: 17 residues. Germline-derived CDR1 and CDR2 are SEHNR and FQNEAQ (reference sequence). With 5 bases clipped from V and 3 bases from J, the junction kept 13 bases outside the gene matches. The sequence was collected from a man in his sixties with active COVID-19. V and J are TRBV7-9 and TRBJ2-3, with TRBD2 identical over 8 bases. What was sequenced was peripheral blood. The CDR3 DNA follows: TGTGCCAGCAGCCGAATTCCCCAACGGGGGGGGACAGATACGCAGTATTTT. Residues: CASSRIPQRGGTDTQYF.